This passage covers 2 T cell receptor beta chains from one sample sequenced in a study of tumor and adjacent non-tumor tissue in lung cancer. RNA was extracted from bulk tissue without any cell sorting. TCRbeta libraries were built with three rounds of nested PCR, modified from ARM-PCR. TCRdb independently ran MiXCR on the multiplex PCR reads; one entry per CDR3 protein. The repertoire includes some 78,000 distinct CDR3 sequences, 80% to 85% of them detected once, and 13% sits in the top ten. The specimen sequenced was lung tumor tissue. These receptors all come from a woman in her 50s with non-small cell lung cancer.

In regard to this clonotype: A read error may account for a junction end that differs from germline. J is TRBJ2-5 and V is TRBV6-5, with TRBD2 as a possible D gene (6 bases). Germline V lookup: CDR1 MNHEY, CDR2 SVGAGI. The CDR3 sequence is 15 residues long. The CDR3 reads CASCYGLTPGDAQYF. Here the CDR3 DNA reads TGTGCCAGCTGTTATGGCCTCACCCCGGGAGATGCCCAGTACTTC.

Details on this clonotype: This is likely a read error, given that the CDR3 carries no conserved phenylalanine or tryptophan at its end. J is TRBJ1-5 and V is TRBV6-1; possibly TRBD1 for D (5 bases). Germline assignment: CDR1 MNHNS and CDR2 SASEGT. The CDR3 runs to 14 residues. The CDR3 DNA reads as TGCGCCAGCAGTGTTGTGGGGCCCAATCAGCCCCAGCATTAT. It translates to CASSVVGPNQPQHY.